The rows below give T cell receptor beta chains drawn from one sample of a study of cytomegalovirus exposure and HLA in healthy donors. Assay: immunoSEQ multiplex PCR; the TCRdb copy retains only in-frame clones and omits some. The sample yields about 130,000 clones, over 15% seen once. Sample: PBMCs. These receptors were obtained from a female donor in good health and CMV-seropositive. Each CDR3 is given with its conserved first and last residue. Each record gives: D gene, clone size, V gene, J gene, CDR3 DNA, CDR3 protein. The D gene is left open where the match is weak. Clone size, where shown, is once, few, many, or a class for clones that have expanded.

d_call: -; clone_size: -; v_call: TRBV4-2; j_call: TRBJ1-1; cdr3_nt: TGTGCCAGCAGCCAACCTGACAGTTACACTGAAGCTTTCTTT; cdr3_aa: CASSQPDSYTEAFF
d_call: TRBD1; clone_size: -; v_call: TRBV6-4; j_call: TRBJ2-2; cdr3_nt: TGTGCCAGCAGTGACTCGAAGCGACAGGGACAGTCCGGGGAGCTGTTTTTT; cdr3_aa: CASSDSKRQGQSGELFF
d_call: TRBD2; clone_size: -; v_call: TRBV5-4; j_call: TRBJ2-1; cdr3_nt: TGTGCCAGCAGCTCTAGACTAGCGGGAGGCAATGAGCAGTTCTTC; cdr3_aa: CASSSRLAGGNEQFF
d_call: TRBD1; clone_size: -; v_call: TRBV19; j_call: TRBJ1-1; cdr3_nt: TGTGCCAGTAGTAACCCCCCGGACAGGGGGCTGTCTGAAGCTTTCTTT; cdr3_aa: CASSNPPDRGLSEAFF
d_call: -; clone_size: few; v_call: TRBV7-8; j_call: TRBJ1-4; cdr3_nt: TGTGCCAGCAAACGGGGGGGCCTCGCAACTAATGAAAAACTGTTTTTT; cdr3_aa: CASKRGGLATNEKLFF
d_call: TRBD1; clone_size: -; v_call: TRBV19; j_call: TRBJ1-1; cdr3_nt: TGTGCCAGTAGGAAAATGACAGGGAAAGAGAACACTGAAGCTTTCTTT; cdr3_aa: CASRKMTGKENTEAFF
d_call: -; clone_size: -; v_call: TRBV5-1; j_call: TRBJ1-1; cdr3_nt: TGCGCCAGCAGCTTGGAAAGCATGAACACTGAAGCTTTCTTT; cdr3_aa: CASSLESMNTEAFF
d_call: -; clone_size: few; v_call: TRBV19; j_call: TRBJ2-7; cdr3_nt: TGTGCCAGTAGTAAGCGCAGCTCCTACGAGCAGTACTTC; cdr3_aa: CASSKRSSYEQYF
d_call: TRBD1; clone_size: -; v_call: TRBV30; j_call: TRBJ1-4; cdr3_nt: TGTGCCTGGAGTAAAACCGGGACAGGGAGGCCGACTAATGAAAAACTGTTTTTT; cdr3_aa: CAWSKTGTGRPTNEKLFF
d_call: -; clone_size: -; v_call: TRBV5-1; j_call: TRBJ1-1; cdr3_nt: TGCGCCAGCGGGACCGGGGGGGGGAACACTGAAGCTTTCTTT; cdr3_aa: CASGTGGGNTEAFF
d_call: -; clone_size: -; v_call: TRBV5-1; j_call: TRBJ2-7; cdr3_nt: TGCGCCAGCAGCTACCAATCGGGACTCTCCTACGAGCAGTACTTC; cdr3_aa: CASSYQSGLSYEQYF
d_call: -; clone_size: few; v_call: TRBV7-9; j_call: TRBJ2-7; cdr3_nt: TGTGCCAGCAGCTTTGCCGGGGTTACCTACGAGCAGTACTTC; cdr3_aa: CASSFAGVTYEQYF
d_call: -; clone_size: few; v_call: TRBV4-2; j_call: TRBJ1-1; cdr3_nt: TGTGCCAGCAGCCAACCCGACACCTTCACTGAAGCTTTCTTT; cdr3_aa: CASSQPDTFTEAFF
d_call: -; clone_size: few; v_call: TRBV29-1; j_call: TRBJ2-7; cdr3_nt: TGCAGCGTTTATGGAGGAAGTTCCTACGAGCAGTACTTC; cdr3_aa: CSVYGGSSYEQYF
d_call: -; clone_size: few; v_call: TRBV5-4; j_call: TRBJ2-5; cdr3_nt: TGTGCCAGCAGCTCTAAACAGGCCATCGGGGAGACCCAGTACTTC; cdr3_aa: CASSSKQAIGETQYF
d_call: TRBD1; clone_size: -; v_call: TRBV7-8; j_call: TRBJ1-5; cdr3_nt: TGTGCCAGCAGCCCAAATGGACAGGGCTTCAATCAGCCCCAGCATTTT; cdr3_aa: CASSPNGQGFNQPQHF
d_call: -; clone_size: -; v_call: TRBV2; j_call: TRBJ2-2; cdr3_nt: TGTGCCAGCAGGGCCCCTGGCGGGGAGCTGTTTTTT; cdr3_aa: CASRAPGGELFF
d_call: TRBD2; clone_size: few; v_call: TRBV6-1; j_call: TRBJ2-7; cdr3_nt: TGTGCCAGCAGGGAGGGGACTAGTCTCTACGAGCAGTACTTC; cdr3_aa: CASREGTSLYEQYF
d_call: -; clone_size: few; v_call: TRBV19; j_call: TRBJ1-1; cdr3_nt: TGTGCCAGTAGTATAGGGGCAGGAAGGGGAACTGAAGCTTTCTTT; cdr3_aa: CASSIGAGRGTEAFF
d_call: TRBD2; clone_size: -; v_call: TRBV4-3; j_call: TRBJ2-3; cdr3_nt: TGCGCCAGCAGCCTGCCCATAGCGGGAGTGGGGACAGATACGCAGTATTTT; cdr3_aa: CASSLPIAGVGTDTQYF
d_call: -; clone_size: few; v_call: TRBV4-2; j_call: TRBJ2-1; cdr3_nt: TGTGCCAGCAGCCAAGTCGGGACAACCAATGAGCAGTTCTTC; cdr3_aa: CASSQVGTTNEQFF
d_call: -; clone_size: -; v_call: TRBV11-2; j_call: TRBJ2-7; cdr3_nt: TGTGCCAGCAGCCCGGGAATTTCCTACGAGCAGTACTTC; cdr3_aa: CASSPGISYEQYF
d_call: -; clone_size: -; v_call: TRBV7-9; j_call: TRBJ1-4; cdr3_nt: TGTGCCAGCAGCTTGGCAAGGGGGGGGGATGAAAAACTGTTTTTT; cdr3_aa: CASSLARGGDEKLFF
d_call: TRBD2; clone_size: -; v_call: TRBV5-1; j_call: TRBJ2-7; cdr3_nt: TGCGCCAGCAGCTTCGGGACTAGTCACAGCGAGCAGTACTTC; cdr3_aa: CASSFGTSHSEQYF
d_call: -; clone_size: -; v_call: TRBV9; j_call: TRBJ2-6; cdr3_nt: TGTGCCAGCAGCGTAGGAGGACAGCCTAGCTCTGGGGCCAACGTCCTGACTTTC; cdr3_aa: CASSVGGQPSSGANVLTF
d_call: TRBD2; clone_size: few; v_call: TRBV28; j_call: TRBJ2-5; cdr3_nt: TGTGCCAGCAGTTTGCCAGCGGGGGGACGGGAGACCCAGTACTTC; cdr3_aa: CASSLPAGGRETQYF
d_call: -; clone_size: -; v_call: TRBV5-1; j_call: TRBJ2-3; cdr3_nt: TGCGCCAGCAGCTTTTCGGACTCGAGCACAGATACGCAGTATTTT; cdr3_aa: CASSFSDSSTDTQYF
d_call: TRBD1; clone_size: few; v_call: TRBV7-2; j_call: TRBJ1-2; cdr3_nt: TGTGCCAGCAGCTCCGGACAGGGGGCTTATGGCTACACCTTC; cdr3_aa: CASSSGQGAYGYTF
d_call: TRBD1; clone_size: -; v_call: TRBV27; j_call: TRBJ1-2; cdr3_nt: TGTGCCAGCAGTTTATCCGCCGGGAGGGGGCTTAACTATGGCTACACCTTC; cdr3_aa: CASSLSAGRGLNYGYTF
d_call: TRBD2; clone_size: -; v_call: TRBV4-3; j_call: TRBJ2-3; cdr3_nt: TGCGCCAGCAGTCGATCTAGCGGGGGGGCAGATACGCAGTATTTT; cdr3_aa: CASSRSSGGADTQYF
d_call: -; clone_size: -; v_call: TRBV7-2; j_call: TRBJ2-3; cdr3_nt: TGTGCCACCACAGGGAAGAGCACAGATACGCAGTATTTT; cdr3_aa: CATTGKSTDTQYF
d_call: -; clone_size: few; v_call: TRBV29-1; j_call: TRBJ2-3; cdr3_nt: TGCAGCGTTGAATCGACCTCCCGCGGTACGCAGTATTTT; cdr3_aa: CSVESTSRGTQYF
d_call: -; clone_size: few; v_call: TRBV27; j_call: TRBJ2-7; cdr3_nt: TGTGCCAGCAGCCAAGATACCAGAGAGCAGTACTTC; cdr3_aa: CASSQDTREQYF
d_call: TRBD2; clone_size: -; v_call: TRBV29-1; j_call: TRBJ2-1; cdr3_nt: TGCAGCGCAGAGCGACTAGCGGGAGCCAATGAGCAGTTCTTC; cdr3_aa: CSAERLAGANEQFF
d_call: -; clone_size: few; v_call: TRBV10-3; j_call: TRBJ1-5; cdr3_nt: TGTGCCGTCGGGACTACTGAGAGGAATCAGCCCCAGCATTTT; cdr3_aa: CAVGTTERNQPQHF
d_call: -; clone_size: few; v_call: TRBV5-1; j_call: TRBJ1-5; cdr3_nt: TGCGCCAGCAGCTTGGGGGCAGGTAATAAGCCCCAGCATTTT; cdr3_aa: CASSLGAGNKPQHF
d_call: TRBD1; clone_size: -; v_call: TRBV29-1; j_call: TRBJ2-3; cdr3_nt: TGCAGCGTCGAAACAGGGGATGGTACAGATACGCAGTATTTT; cdr3_aa: CSVETGDGTDTQYF
d_call: TRBD1; clone_size: once; v_call: TRBV5-4; j_call: TRBJ1-1; cdr3_nt: TGTGCCAGCAGCAAACCGGGACAGATGAACACTGAAGCTTTCTTT; cdr3_aa: CASSKPGQMNTEAFF
d_call: -; clone_size: -; v_call: TRBV7-8; j_call: TRBJ1-5; cdr3_nt: TGTGCCAGCAGCAAGACAGAGATCTATCAGCCCCAGCATTTT; cdr3_aa: CASSKTEIYQPQHF